The T cell receptor (beta chain) under discussion was sequenced for a study of post-analysis software for immune sequencing data. CDR1 and CDR2 from the germline V gene are LGHDT and YNNKEL (reference sequence). V was clipped by 1 base and J by 11 bases, with 18 bases between them. The length of the CDR3 is 15 residues. A note on this clonotype: Its cognate antigen is unknown.

Libraries were made from TCR beta cDNA, and they carried unique molecular identifiers. TCRdb reprocessed the PCR reads with MiXCR, giving one entry per CDR3 protein. The data show about 200,000 distinct CDR3 sequences, around 30% seen once. Findings and caveats of the study: A few TRBV segments occurring more often in patients than controls included TRBV5-6, TRBV5-1 and TRBV20-1.

The sample was blood. This chain joins TRBV3-1 and TRBJ2-1; no clear D. The clonotype comes from a girl under 18 with multiple sclerosis. CDR3 in DNA: TGTGCCAGCAGCCAAGCTGAAGGACGGAGACATAAGCAGTTCTTC. The encoded protein is CASSQAEGRRHKQFF.